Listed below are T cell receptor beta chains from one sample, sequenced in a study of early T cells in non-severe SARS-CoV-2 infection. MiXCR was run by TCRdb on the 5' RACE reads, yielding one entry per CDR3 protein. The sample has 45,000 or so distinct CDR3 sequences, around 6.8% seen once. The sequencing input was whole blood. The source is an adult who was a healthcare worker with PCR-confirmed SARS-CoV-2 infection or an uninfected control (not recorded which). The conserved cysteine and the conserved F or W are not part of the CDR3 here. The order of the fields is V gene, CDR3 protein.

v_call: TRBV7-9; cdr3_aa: ASSPLDGQGDEKLF
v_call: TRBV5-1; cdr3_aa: ASSFRPQETQY
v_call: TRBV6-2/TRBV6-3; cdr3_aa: ASSQQWGDTDTQY
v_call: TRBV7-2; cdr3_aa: ASSFIHNYDGNALYEQY
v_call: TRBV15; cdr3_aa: ATSRAGTAYTEAF
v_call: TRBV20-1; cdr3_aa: SAQRLYNEQF
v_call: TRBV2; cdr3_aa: ASSDLTPYEQY
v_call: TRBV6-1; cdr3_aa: ASSGQGPTDLEKLF
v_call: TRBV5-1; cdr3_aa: ASSSQGAGNTIY
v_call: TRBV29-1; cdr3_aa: SVDLRQGPSEQF
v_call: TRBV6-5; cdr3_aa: ASSRDRGDNQPQH
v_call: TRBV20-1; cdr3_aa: SARIGQSRGYT
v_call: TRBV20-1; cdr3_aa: SAPKGAQETQY
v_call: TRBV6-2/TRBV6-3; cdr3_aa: ASSYAGTNEKLF
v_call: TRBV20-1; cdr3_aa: SARGLNYGYT
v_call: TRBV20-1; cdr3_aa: SVQDRALNEQF
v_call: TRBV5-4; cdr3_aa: ASSTGQANLNTEAF
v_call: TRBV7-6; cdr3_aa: ASSLGYRTQY
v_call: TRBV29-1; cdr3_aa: SVPQAGGRETQY
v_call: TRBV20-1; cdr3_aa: SARDPDDGYT
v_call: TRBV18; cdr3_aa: ASSPGRDQETQY
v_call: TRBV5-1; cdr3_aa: ASSLGDSPSLSPLH